These 21 T cell receptor beta chains share one sample of origin, sequenced in a study of vaccination and CD4 T cells after COVID-19. Their target antigens are unknown. Treatment denoted: approximately 9-day PBMC culture with coronavirus spike peptide pools or control peptides (ViraFEST assay). With the Oncomine TCR Beta short-read assay, DNA from cultured CD4+ T cells was sequenced. MiXCR was run by TCRdb on the PCR reads, yielding one entry per CDR3 protein. The data hold 20,000 to 25,000 distinct CDR3 sequences, with 60% observed a single time. The sample here was CD4+ T cells from blood, cultured in vitro, taken after SARS-CoV-2 vaccination. These receptors were taken from a human donor who received a COVID-19 vaccine.

In its sample, this clonotype was seen a few times. The chain has TRBV6-1 and TRBJ1-2; perhaps TRBD1 as D (6 bases). Trimming shortened V by 3 bases and J by 8 bases, and 19 bases separated the two germline ends. The CDR3 is 15 amino acids. The germline CDR1 and CDR2 sequences are MNHNS and SASEGT. The CDR3 loop reads CASSDWGAPLEGYTF. The CDR3 DNA reads as TGTGCCAGCAGTGATTGGGGGGCGCCCTTGGAGGGCTACACCTTC.

This clonotype was observed a single time. The V call is TRBV5-4, the J call TRBJ1-2; 10 bases agree with TRBD1. The CDR3 spans 16 residues. Germline V gene data show CDR1 as SGHNT and CDR2 as YYREEE (reference sequence). Trimming cost V 2 bases and J 0 bases; bases outside gene matches: 4. The CDR3 region is CASSFPGQGANYGYTF. CDR3 in DNA: TGTGCCAGCAGCTTCCCTGGACAGGGGGCTAACTATGGCTACACCTTC.

In its sample, this clonotype was seen a few times. The genes are TRBV12-3 or TRBV12-4 and TRBJ2-2; 7 positions agree with TRBD2. The ends lost 0 bases at V and 4 bases at J; junction bases unmatched: 8. The length of the CDR3 is 17 residues. CDR3 DNA: TGTGCCAGCAGTTTAGCGCTGGGGGGGGGAGGCACCGGGGAGCTGTTTTTT. It encodes CASSLALGGGGTGELFF.

The chain couples TRBV12-5 to TRBJ1-3, with TRBD1 matching 7 bases. Per germline, CDR1 LGHNT and CDR2 FRNRAP. The CDR3 runs 15 residues. Unmatched junction bases numbered 6, after V lost 6 bases and J lost 1 base. CDR3 DNA sequence: TGTGCTAGTGGGAAGGAGACAGGGTCTGGAAACACCATATATTTT. Translated, it gives CASGKETGSGNTIYF. Full variable domain (rest looked up from reference TRBV12-5 and TRBJ1-3): DARVTQTPRHKVTEMGQEVTMRCQPILGHNTVFWYRQTMMQGLELLAYFRNRAPLDDSGMPKDRFSAEMPDATLATLKIQPSEPRDSAVYFCASGKETGSGNTIYFGEGSWLTVV.

This clonotype was observed once. This chain uses TRBV4-2 with TRBJ1-1, with D unclear. V was pared by 1 base and J by 11 bases, with 11 bases between. The CDR3 extends over 12 amino acids. Germline-derived CDR1 and CDR2 are LGHNA and YNFKEQ. The CDR3 loop is CASSQGSTRAFF. DNA for the CDR3: TGTGCCAGCAGCCAAGGTTCCACGAGGGCTTTCTTT.

The chain links TRBV7-6 to TRBJ1-2; no reliable D call. Germline V gene lookup returns CDR1 SGHVS and CDR2 FNYEAQ. The CDR3 spans 14 residues. V was trimmed by 5 bases and J by 6 bases, leaving 16 bases between them. The chain's CDR3 is CASSQEGSLDGYTF. CDR3 bases: TGTGCCAGCAGCCAGGAAGGGTCATTGGATGGCTACACCTTC.

This clonotype was seen a few times. The chain joins TRBV2 to TRBJ1-1; 10 nucleotides match TRBD1. V shed 5 bases and J 0 bases; nucleotides not matched to a gene: 3. The CDR3 is made up of 15 amino acids. The germline CDR1 and CDR2 sequences are SNHLY and FYNNEI. The DNA of the CDR3 is TGTGCCAGCAGTTTAGACAGGGGGCTGAACACTGAAGCTTTCTTT. Its translation is CASSLDRGLNTEAFF.

This clonotype was counted only a few times. The rearrangement links TRBV20-1 to TRBJ1-5; D call uncertain. With 3 bases removed from V and 3 bases from J, the gap between germline ends came to 9 bases. Germline loops: CDR1 DFQATT, CDR2 SNEGSKA (reference sequence). The CDR3 contains 13 residues. CDR3 in amino acids: CSARSQVNQPQHF. Written as DNA, the CDR3 is TGCAGTGCTAGGTCGCAGGTCAATCAGCCCCAGCATTTT.

The rearrangement uses TRBV12-3 or TRBV12-4 and TRBJ1-2, with a tentative D call TRBD1 (6 bases). This CDR3 is built from 16 residues. The V gene lost 1 base and the J gene lost 2 bases, with 14 bases spanning the gap. This chain's CDR3 is CASSLESGTGNYGYTF. The CDR3 bases are TGTGCCAGCAGTTTAGAGTCAGGCACAGGGAACTATGGCTACACCTTC.

The chain is built from TRBV6-5 and TRBJ2-5; D gene ambiguous. Trimming left V 4 bases short and J 7 bases short, with 10 bases between. Germline V lookup: CDR1 MNHEY, CDR2 SVGAGI. This CDR3 is 12 amino acids long. The DNA of the CDR3 is TGTGCCAGCAGTTCCCAGCCCGGGACCCAGTACTTC. It codes for CASSSQPGTQYF.

The chain employs TRBV7-9 and TRBJ2-5, with 9 bases aligning to TRBD2. The V and J ends lost 1 base and 5 bases, in that order; junction bases with no gene match: 8. The CDR3 is made up of 16 amino acids. In germline, CDR1 is SEHNR, CDR2 FQNEAQ (reference sequence). The DNA of the CDR3 is TGTGCCAGCAGCTTAGACGCTAGCGGGGTCGGGGAGACCCAGTACTTC. Translation gives CASSLDASGVGETQYF.

The chain has TRBV7-3 and TRBJ2-5; 9 bases map to TRBD1. CDR1 SGHTA and CDR2 FQGTGA come from the germline V gene. V shed 1 base and J 4 bases; nucleotides not matched to a gene: 4. CDR3 length: 15 amino acids. The CDR3 DNA follows: TGTGCCAGCAGCTTAAGCACAGGGGGCTTAGAGACCCAGTACTTC. This codes for CASSLSTGGLETQYF. The full variable domain, in which reference TRBV7-3 and TRBJ2-5 provide the parts outside the CDR3, is GAGVSQTPSNKVTEKGKYVELRCDPISGHTALYWYRQSLGQGPEFLIYFQGTGAADDSGLPNDRFFAVRPEGSVSTLKIQRTERGDSAVYLCASSLSTGGLETQYFGPGTRLLVL.

By sample share, this clonotype is large. The V call is TRBV19, the J call TRBJ1-3; D is perhaps TRBD1 (5 bases). CDR1 is LNHDA and CDR2 is SQIVND in the germline V gene (reference sequence). The CDR3 is made up of 14 amino acids. V lost 9 bases to trimming and J lost 0 bases, with 12 bases between them. CDR3 DNA sequence: TGTGCCAGCTCGACAGTACCCTCTGGAAACACCATATATTTT. Its translation: CASSTVPSGNTIYF.

The chain couples TRBV30 to TRBJ1-1; D is unresolved. This CDR3 has 13 residues. The V and J ends lost 2 bases and 0 bases respectively, with 7 bases between them. CDR1 is GTSNPN and CDR2 is SVGIG in the germline V gene (reference sequence). The CDR3 coding sequence is TGTGCCTGGAGTATCGTTATGAACACTGAAGCTTTCTTT. It translates to CAWSIVMNTEAFF.

The chain couples TRBV11-2 to TRBJ2-3; D is ambiguous. This CDR3 region has 15 residues. Trimming took 5 bases from V and 4 from J, leaving 16 bases between them. Per the germline V gene, CDR1 is SGHAT and CDR2 is FQNNGV. The CDR3 DNA is TGTGCCAGCAGCCCACCCGGAAGGACCCCAGATACGCAGTATTTT. Protein: CASSPPGRTPDTQYF.

This clonotype was detected a few times. Here the CDR3 reads CASSLATKRGTPSVGYTF. The CDR3 region has the DNA TGTGCCAGCAGCTTAGCTACGAAAAGAGGGACCCCTTCTGTTGGCTACACCTTC. The chain recombines TRBV7-8 with TRBJ1-2; tentative D call: TRBD1 (5 bases). V shed 0 bases and J shed 7 bases, with 24 bases lying between them. In germline, CDR1 is SGHVS, CDR2 FQNEAQ. The CDR3 totals 18 residues. The full variable domain, with the rest looked up from reference TRBV7-8 and TRBJ1-2, is GAGVSQSPRYKVAKRGQDVALRCDPISGHVSLFWYQQALGQGPEFLTYFQNEAQLDKSGLPSDRFFAERPEGSVSTLKIQRTQQEDSAVYLCASSLATKRGTPSVGYTFGSGTRLTVV.

The J gene is TRBJ2-3, the V gene TRBV10-1; 7 bases match TRBD2. The ends lost 6 bases at V and 6 bases at J; junction bases unmatched: 15. Germline V gene sequence: CDR1 WNHNN, CDR2 SYGVQD (reference sequence). The CDR3 is 16 residues long. The CDR3 reads CASSMSSGGLKDTQYF. The CDR3 region has the DNA TGCGCCAGCAGCATGTCTAGCGGCGGACTAAAGGATACGCAGTATTTT.

The gene calls are TRBV20-1 and TRBJ1-2, with unresolved D. Per the germline V gene, CDR1 is DFQATT and CDR2 is SNEGSKA (reference sequence). Deletions cut 1 base from V and 4 bases from J, with 7 bases between. CDR3 length: 12 amino acids. The chain's CDR3 is CSARAQFYGYTF. The CDR3 coding sequence is TGCAGTGCTAGAGCCCAGTTCTATGGCTACACCTTC.

This chain joins TRBV6-1 and TRBJ2-3; TRBD2 matches at 7 bases. This CDR3 is 14 amino acids long. With V trimmed by 2 bases and J by 8 bases, 7 bases remained unmatched. Per the germline V gene, CDR1 is MNHNS and CDR2 is SASEGT. This CDR3 is CASSEIVSGPTQYF. The CDR3 DNA sequence: TGTGCCAGCAGTGAAATAGTTAGCGGGCCTACGCAGTATTTT.

The V call is TRBV12-3 or TRBV12-4, the J call TRBJ1-6, with D maybe TRBD1 (6 bases). The CDR3 spans 16 residues. V lost 5 bases, J lost 9 bases, and 20 bases lay in between. The CDR3 sequence: CASSLSSGASGSPLHF. The CDR3, as DNA: TGTGCCAGCAGTCTCTCGTCGGGGGCTAGTGGTTCACCCCTCCACTTT.

This clonotype has just one count. This chain connects TRBV7-9 to TRBJ1-2, with unresolved D. In germline, CDR1 is SEHNR, CDR2 FQNEAQ (reference sequence). V lost 5 bases and J lost 1, with 23 bases in between. The CDR3 is made up of 18 amino acids. CDR3 bases: TGTGCCAGCAGCCCATGGTACGAAGAGGTGACACTTAACTATGGCTACACCTTC. Its protein product is CASSPWYEEVTLNYGYTF.